This T cell receptor (beta chain) came from a study of cytomegalovirus exposure and HLA in healthy donors. Study results and limitations: The sole available immune exposure information was CMV serostatus. Highly shared sequence variants in one cluster were likely a sequencing artifact. Donors belonging to an Asian-associated ancestry cluster reportedly showed fewer N-insertions in productive TCRs than the roughly 680-donor mean, according to what a later analysis found. Exclusion applied to some V segments, including TRBV6-2 and TRBV6-3, as they were indistinguishable.

Primers: 60 Vbeta forward and 13 Jbeta reverse. Generated by immunoSEQ multiplex PCR, the TCRdb table keeps only in-frame clones and is missing some. The top ten clones hold 2.2% of a sample with over 100,000 clones, 81% of them seen once. Per germline, CDR1 SQVTM and CDR2 ANQGSEA. The J segment lost 4 bases and the V segment lost 6 bases, leaving 6 bases of the junction unmatched. This CDR3 spans 13 amino acids. Comments on this clone: As yet, its antigen is unknown.

Material for sequencing was PBMCs. The receptor's source is a woman in her twenties or thirties in good health and CMV-seronegative. The V call is TRBV29-1, the J call TRBJ1-2; 9 bases match TRBD1. CDR3 coding DNA: TGCAGCGTCCGCACAGGGGGCGTCTATGGCTACACCTTC. Protein: CSVRTGGVYGYTF.